The 32 T cell receptor beta chains listed next were all sequenced from one sample in a study of cytomegalovirus exposure and HLA in healthy donors. The PCR employed 60 Vbeta primers together with 13 Jbeta primers. Assay: immunoSEQ multiplex PCR; the TCRdb copy retains only in-frame clones and omits some. The repertoire holds 150,000 to 180,000 clones, with 65% to 85% as singletons. The specimen sequenced was PBMCs. These receptors were obtained from a woman aged 35 to 49 in good health and CMV-seropositive.

The genes are TRBV7-8 and TRBJ1-2; the match to TRBD1 covers 8 bases. V was pared by 5 bases and J by 8 bases, with 13 bases of the junction left unmatched. The CDR3 extends over 15 amino acids. In germline, CDR1 is SGHVS, CDR2 FQNEAQ. The chain's CDR3 is CASSQGQGLFKGYTF. The CDR3 DNA is TGTGCCAGCAGCCAAGGACAGGGCCTTTTCAAGGGCTACACCTTC.

The chain has TRBV19 and TRBJ1-5; D is perhaps TRBD1 (6 bases). Trimming took off 6 bases at V and 0 bases at J, with 12 bases between the two ends. This CDR3 comprises 15 residues. Germline CDR1 is LNHDA and CDR2 is SQIVND (reference sequence). CDR3 sequence reads: CASRDRGYSNQPQHF. DNA of the CDR3: TGTGCCAGTAGGGACAGAGGATATAGCAATCAGCCCCAGCATTTT.

This clone was detected only once. The chain carries TRBV7-3 and TRBJ2-3; 16 nucleotides align to TRBD2. Germline CDR1 reads SGHTA; CDR2 reads FQGTGA. V was pared by 4 bases and J by 4 bases, with 8 bases of the junction left unmatched. This CDR3 spans 18 amino acids. As DNA, the CDR3 is TGTGCCAGCAGCTCCCAGGGACTAGCGGGAGGGGGCCCAGATACGCAGTATTTT. As protein: CASSSQGLAGGGPDTQYF.

This chain uses TRBV5-8 with TRBJ2-7; TRBD1 agrees at 8 bases. V lost 5 bases to trimming and J lost 2 bases; unmatched junction nucleotides: 3. The CDR3 is made up of 13 amino acids. The germline gives CDR1 SGHTS, CDR2 YDEGEE. CDR3 sequence (DNA): TGTGCCAGCAGGGACAGGGTCACCTACGAGCAGTACTTC. Its translation is CASRDRVTYEQYF.

The chain's CDR3 is CASSSRLAGVLNEQFF. In DNA form, the CDR3 reads TGTGCCAGCAGCTCCCGACTAGCGGGAGTGTTGAATGAGCAGTTCTTC. The chain couples TRBV7-8 to TRBJ2-1; TRBD2 agrees at 12 bases. CDR1 is SGHVS and CDR2 is FQNEAQ in the germline V gene. V was clipped by 4 bases and J by 7 bases; unmatched bases: 8. The CDR3 has 16 amino acids.

CDR3 sequence (DNA): TGTGCCAGCAGTGAATTGCAGGGGCGAGGCGAGCAGTACTTC. Translating it yields CASSELQGRGEQYF. The chain joins TRBV6-1 to TRBJ2-7; TRBD1 is a possible D gene (6 bases). V gave up 2 bases and J gave up 6 bases, with 14 bases separating them. The germline CDR1 and CDR2 sequences are MNHNS and SASEGT. There are 14 residues in the CDR3.

The rearrangement uses TRBV6-5 and TRBJ2-7, with a possible D match to TRBD2 (6 bases). Trimming removed 4 bases at V and 2 bases at J, with 9 bases between. CDR1 MNHEY and CDR2 SVGAGI come from the germline V gene. The CDR3 consists of 13 residues. CDR3 region: CASSWSSAYEQYF. The CDR3, as DNA: TGTGCCAGCAGTTGGTCTAGCGCCTACGAGCAGTACTTC.

This chain connects TRBV18 to TRBJ2-7; possible D gene TRBD2, 6 bases. V dropped 3 bases and J dropped 4 bases, with 16 bases sitting between them. Germline V gene sequence: CDR1 KGHSH, CDR2 LQKENI. CDR3 size: 15 residues. DNA for the CDR3: TGTGCCAGCTCACCTGGGGAGGTATCGCGGTACGAGCAGTACTTC. Translation gives CASSPGEVSRYEQYF.

This sequence joins TRBV10-1 and TRBJ2-7, with a tentative D call TRBD1 (6 bases). This CDR3 has 14 residues. Looked up from germline, CDR1 is WNHNN and CDR2 is SYGVQD (reference sequence). V was trimmed by 0 bases and J by 7 bases, leaving 13 bases between them. CDR3 in DNA: TGCGCCAGCAGTGAGTCGATGGGGGCGCGAGAGCAGTACTTC. It codes for CASSESMGAREQYF.

This chain joins TRBV19 and TRBJ2-7, with a possible D match to TRBD1 (5 bases). CDR1 is LNHDA and CDR2 is SQIVND in the germline V gene (reference sequence). The CDR3 is 14 residues long. The V end lost 5 bases, the J end lost 6 bases, and 17 bases lay between the germline ends. The CDR3 nucleotides read TGTGCCAGTAGTCCCCTTGGACAAGCTAGCGAGCAGTACTTC. This codes for CASSPLGQASEQYF.

The chain recombines TRBV29-1 with TRBJ1-1; the match to TRBD1 covers 12 bases. Trimming cost V 7 bases and J 3 bases; bases outside gene matches: 12. The length of the CDR3 is 16 residues. Germline assignment: CDR1 SQVTM and CDR2 ANQGSEA. CDR3 region: CSASLRDRGRDTEAFF. Here the CDR3 DNA reads TGCAGCGCTTCCCTCCGGGACAGGGGGCGCGACACTGAAGCTTTCTTT.

The chain is built from TRBV6-4 and TRBJ1-5, with unresolved D. This CDR3 is 13 amino acids long. The V gene's germline CDR1 is MRHNA and CDR2 SNTAGT. The ends were cut back, 4 bases at V and 5 bases at J, with 9 bases in the middle. CDR3 in amino acids: CASSAPTDQPQHF. As DNA, the CDR3 is TGTGCCAGCAGTGCCCCTACAGATCAGCCCCAGCATTTT.

The chain recombines TRBV29-1 with TRBJ2-7; TRBD1 agrees at 10 bases. Unmatched junction bases numbered 9, after V lost 6 bases and J lost 4 bases. The CDR3 runs 14 residues. Germline V gene data show CDR1 as SQVTM and CDR2 as ANQGSEA. The CDR3 reads CSVGEGQGFYEQYF. CDR3 DNA sequence: TGCAGCGTAGGTGAGGGACAGGGGTTTTACGAGCAGTACTTC.

This chain connects TRBV5-1 to TRBJ2-1; D may be TRBD1 (6 bases). The CDR3 is made up of 14 amino acids. Trimming took 0 bases from V and 5 from J, leaving 9 bases between them. Germline V CDR1 and CDR2: SGHRS, YFSETQ. The DNA for the CDR3 is TGCGCCAGCAGCTTGGGTGGGACACACAATGAGCAGTTCTTC. Amino acids: CASSLGGTHNEQFF. Together with reference TRBV5-1 and TRBJ2-1, the CDR3 gives the full variable domain: KAGVTQTPRYLIKTRGQQVTLSCSPISGHRSVSWYQQTPGQGLQFLFEYFSETQRNKGNFPGRFSGRQFSNSRSEMNVSTLELGDSALYLCASSLGGTHNEQFFGPGTRLTVL.

The chain is built from TRBV9 and TRBJ2-7; 14 bases map to TRBD2. This CDR3 spans 15 amino acids. CDR1 and CDR2 (germline): SGDLS, YYNGEE. The ends lost 4 bases at V and 3 bases at J; junction bases unmatched: 3. CDR3 residues: CASSSGLAGVYEQYF. CDR3 bases: TGTGCCAGCAGCTCGGGACTAGCGGGAGTCTACGAGCAGTACTTC.

The chain recombines TRBV11-3 with TRBJ2-5; D perhaps matches TRBD1 (6 bases). Trimming pared 5 bases from V and 5 bases from J, leaving 18 bases between. CDR1 and CDR2 from the germline V gene are SGHNT and YENEEA. The CDR3 totals 15 residues. CDR3 in DNA: TGTGCCAGCAGCCCATACGTCAGGGGCGGCGAGACCCAGTACTTC. Translated: CASSPYVRGGETQYF.

With respect to this clone: An end of the junction differs from the germline gene, which may be a read error. The J gene is TRBJ2-1, the V gene TRBV7-7, with 7 bases that match TRBD2. CDR3 length: 14 residues. Germline V gene data show CDR1 as SSHAT and CDR2 as FNYEAQ (reference sequence). CDR3 protein: CASSLAGPYNEQFF. For the CDR3, the DNA is TGTGCTAGCAGCTTAGCGGGCCCCTACAATGAGCAGTTCTTC.

This rearrangement joins TRBV19 to TRBJ2-7; 7 nucleotides line up with TRBD1. The length of the CDR3 is 16 residues. Trimming cost V 0 bases and J 3 bases; bases outside gene matches: 8. The germline V gene encodes CDR1 LNHDA and CDR2 SQIVND (reference sequence). CDR3 bases: TGTGCCAGTAGTATAGATGCACGGACAGGCCTCTACGAGCAGTACTTC. Encoded protein: CASSIDARTGLYEQYF. The entire variable domain, with the rest obtained from reference TRBV19 and TRBJ2-7, is as follows: DGGITQSPKYLFRKEGQNVTLSCEQNLNHDAMYWYRQDPGQGLRLIYYSQIVNDFQKGDIAEGYSVSREKKESFPLTVTSAQKNPTAFYLCASSIDARTGLYEQYFGPGTRLTVT.

The chain uses TRBV15 and TRBJ2-3, with TRBD2 matching 15 bases. The V gene end was trimmed by 5 bases and the J gene end by 0 bases; junction bases not matched to a gene: 6. The CDR3 runs 18 residues. The germline V gene encodes CDR1 LNHNV and CDR2 YYDKDF (reference sequence). CDR3 in amino acids: CATSGLAGGPGSTDTQYF. The CDR3 region has the DNA TGTGCCACCAGCGGACTAGCGGGAGGGCCGGGCAGCACAGATACGCAGTATTTT.

V usage is TRBV5-1 and J usage is TRBJ2-6; 9 bases align to TRBD1. The CDR3 is made up of 16 amino acids. Looked up from germline, CDR1 is SGHRS and CDR2 is YFSETQ. The V and J ends lost 2 bases and 2 bases, in that order; junction bases with no gene match: 2. The CDR3 DNA reads TGCGCCAGCAGCTTTACAGGGGGCCCTGGGGCCAACGTCCTGACTTTC. It specifies CASSFTGGPGANVLTF.

This chain uses TRBV10-3 with TRBJ1-1; D remains unclear. Germline CDR1 reads ENHRY; CDR2 reads SYGVKD. There are 16 residues in the CDR3. Between the trimmed V and J ends, which lost 2 bases and 3 bases, there was a span of 16 bases. The CDR3 here is CAISEEGLVPDTEAFF. Here the CDR3 DNA reads TGTGCCATCAGTGAGGAGGGCTTAGTACCGGACACTGAAGCTTTCTTT.

The chain couples TRBV5-1 to TRBJ2-1; TRBD2 matches at 11 bases. The germline V gene has CDR1 SGHRS and CDR2 YFSETQ. The CDR3 covers 16 residues. V lost 0 bases and J lost 7; bases outside the gene matches: 6. The CDR3 DNA reads as TGCGCCAGCAGCTTGGTGATAGCGGGAGGGGGAAATGAGCAGTTCTTC. Its translation is CASSLVIAGGGNEQFF. The variable domain in full, with the rest retrieved from reference TRBV5-1 and TRBJ2-1, is KAGVTQTPRYLIKTRGQQVTLSCSPISGHRSVSWYQQTPGQGLQFLFEYFSETQRNKGNFPGRFSGRQFSNSRSEMNVSTLELGDSALYLCASSLVIAGGGNEQFFGPGTRLTVL.

This clone appeared once. CDR3 in amino acids: CASSRAASASYEQYF. The CDR3 coding sequence is TGTGCCAGCAGTCGCGCGGCTAGCGCCTCCTACGAGCAGTACTTC. The V gene is TRBV6-5, the J gene TRBJ2-7; possible D gene TRBD2, 6 bases. The germline V and J ends were trimmed by 5 bases and 0 bases, with 14 bases remaining between them. The CDR3 is made up of 15 amino acids. Germline V gene sequence: CDR1 MNHEY, CDR2 SVGAGI.

The genes are TRBV28 and TRBJ2-3, with D possibly matching TRBD1 (6 bases). The germline V gene has CDR1 MDHEN and CDR2 SYDVKM. The CDR3 consists of 16 residues. V shed 2 bases and J shed 4 bases, with 16 bases lying between them. DNA of the CDR3: TGTGCCAGCAGTTTACGCAGGGGAGTTAGCGCAGATACGCAGTATTTT. The encoded protein is CASSLRRGVSADTQYF.

The V gene is TRBV30, the J gene TRBJ2-1; no reliable D call. CDR1 and CDR2 from the germline V gene are GTSNPN and SVGIG (reference sequence). The CDR3 is 14 amino acids. V gave up 3 bases and J gave up 4 bases, with 13 bases separating them. The DNA for the CDR3 is TGTGCCTGGAGCCTGGAGAGTGGGTACAATGAGCAGTTCTTC. Translation: CAWSLESGYNEQFF.

The chain joins TRBV5-1 to TRBJ2-5; 7 nucleotides align to TRBD1. V was clipped by 2 bases and J by 4 bases; unmatched bases: 5. Germline V gene sequence: CDR1 SGHRS, CDR2 YFSETQ. The CDR3 loop spans 14 amino acids. The CDR3 here is CASSLEGGLETQYF. The CDR3 nucleotides read TGCGCCAGCAGCTTAGAAGGGGGCCTAGAGACCCAGTACTTC. The full variable domain, with the rest looked up from reference TRBV5-1 and TRBJ2-5, is KAGVTQTPRYLIKTRGQQVTLSCSPISGHRSVSWYQQTPGQGLQFLFEYFSETQRNKGNFPGRFSGRQFSNSRSEMNVSTLELGDSALYLCASSLEGGLETQYFGPGTRLLVL.

V gene TRBV14 combines with J gene TRBJ2-1; D is unclear. The ends were cut back, 0 bases at V and 4 bases at J, with 10 bases in the middle. Germline values: CDR1 SGHDN, CDR2 FVKESK. The CDR3 runs 15 residues. This CDR3 reads CASSQDAGSYNEQFF. Here the CDR3 DNA reads TGTGCCAGCAGCCAAGATGCAGGCTCTTACAATGAGCAGTTCTTC.

This clone has more than one count but fewer than ten. This sequence joins TRBV5-1 and TRBJ2-3; D perhaps matches TRBD2 (5 bases). V lost 4 bases to trimming and J lost 3 bases, with 15 bases between them. Germline CDR1 SGHRS, CDR2 YFSETQ. This CDR3 comprises 15 residues. The CDR3 loop is CASSPPTTGTDTQYF. The CDR3 bases are TGCGCCAGCAGCCCGCCGACTACTGGTACAGATACGCAGTATTTT.

This clone was seen once. This sequence joins TRBV28 and TRBJ2-1; 8 bases map to TRBD2. CDR1 is MDHEN, CDR2 SYDVKM, per germline. V lost 1 base and J lost 6; bases outside the gene matches: 11. This CDR3 spans 17 amino acids. The CDR3 loop is CASSLFKWAGGGNEQFF. CDR3 bases: TGTGCCAGCAGTTTATTTAAGTGGGCGGGAGGAGGCAATGAGCAGTTCTTC. Based on the CDR3 plus reference TRBV28 and TRBJ2-1, the full variable domain is DVKVTQSSRYLVKRTGEKVFLECVQDMDHENMFWYRQDPGLGLRLIYFSYDVKMKEKGDIPEGYSVSREKKERFSLILESASTNQTSMYLCASSLFKWAGGGNEQFFGPGTRLTVL.

This sequence joins TRBV5-1 and TRBJ2-1, with 11 bases fitting TRBD2. Looked up from germline, CDR1 is SGHRS and CDR2 is YFSETQ. Trimming removed 4 bases from V and 6 bases from J; junction bases left unmatched: 6. The CDR3 is 15 residues long. The CDR3 nucleotides read TGCGCCAGCAGCCCAACTAGCGGGAGTCTCAATGAGCAGTTCTTC. This gives the protein CASSPTSGSLNEQFF.

V usage is TRBV6-5 and J usage is TRBJ1-1; TRBD1 might be the D (5 bases). The germline gives CDR1 MNHEY, CDR2 SVGAGI. The CDR3 length is 16 residues. V lost 0 bases to trimming and J lost 1 base, with 12 bases between them. The CDR3 protein is CASSYSRGGRNTEAFF. For the CDR3, the DNA is TGTGCCAGCAGTTACTCGAGGGGAGGAAGGAACACTGAAGCTTTCTTT.

This clone was picked up one time. The rearrangement links TRBV18 to TRBJ2-6; D is perhaps TRBD1 (5 bases). Per the germline V gene, CDR1 is KGHSH and CDR2 is LQKENI. This CDR3 has 17 residues. V was clipped by 3 bases and J by 3 bases, with 15 bases between them. The CDR3 here is CASSPSLQGIGANVLTF. The CDR3, as DNA: TGTGCCAGCTCACCCTCCCTGCAGGGAATTGGGGCCAACGTCCTGACTTTC.